A single sample is the source of the 8 T cell receptor beta chains below, sequenced in a study of early T cells in non-severe SARS-CoV-2 infection. One entry per CDR3 protein results from TCRdb running MiXCR on the 5' RACE reads. This repertoire shows approximately 62,000 distinct CDR3 sequences, 9.5% to 15% found once; its top ten account for around 3.8%. Sequencing was performed on whole blood. The receptors derive from an adult who was a healthcare worker with PCR-confirmed SARS-CoV-2 infection or an uninfected control (not recorded which).

The V call is TRBV7-3, the J call TRBJ2-1; maybe TRBD2 (6 bases). Trimming pared 3 bases from V and 2 bases from J, leaving 14 bases between. This CDR3 is built from 16 residues. Per germline, CDR1 SGHTA and CDR2 FQGTGA. CDR3 loop: CASSLLSGHPYNEQFF. The CDR3 nucleotides read TGTGCCAGCAGCTTGCTTAGCGGCCACCCCTACAATGAGCAGTTCTTC. Full variable domain (remainder filled in from reference TRBV7-3 and TRBJ2-1): GAGVSQTPSNKVTEKGKYVELRCDPISGHTALYWYRQSLGQGPEFLIYFQGTGAADDSGLPNDRFFAVRPEGSVSTLKIQRTERGDSAVYLCASSLLSGHPYNEQFFGPGTRLTVL.

The rearrangement uses TRBV10-2 and TRBJ2-5, with 7 bases lining up with TRBD2. The CDR3 consists of 14 residues. V dropped 8 bases and J dropped 1; count of bases not matched to a gene: 7. Germline-derived CDR1 and CDR2 are WSHSY and SAAADI. The CDR3 region is CASESGGGQETQYF. For the CDR3, the DNA is TGCGCCAGCGAGTCGGGAGGAGGCCAAGAGACCCAGTACTTC.

This clonotype was recorded at least ten times. This sequence joins TRBV7-3 and TRBJ2-1, with D tentatively TRBD1 or TRBD2 (5 bases each). This CDR3 comprises 15 residues. V lost 2 bases and J 6 bases, leaving 14 bases between the germline ends. The germline gives CDR1 SGHTA, CDR2 FQGTGA. This chain's CDR3 is CASSLPGPLGNEQFF. CDR3 sequence (DNA): TGTGCCAGCAGCTTACCGGGACCCCTCGGCAATGAGCAGTTCTTC.

The chain uses TRBV6-2 or TRBV6-3 and TRBJ2-7; possible D gene TRBD2, 6 bases. Germline lookup yields CDR1 MNHEY and CDR2 SVGEGT. The CDR3 contains 15 residues. Trimming stripped 5 bases from V and 1 base from J, with 15 bases between. The CDR3, as DNA: TGTGCCAGCAGTGGAGCCGGAGGGCCTTCCTACGAGCAGTACTTC. It translates to CASSGAGGPSYEQYF.

This clonotype was seen at least ten times. J is TRBJ2-3 and V is TRBV29-1, with D unclear. CDR3 length: 14 residues. V was trimmed by 6 bases and J by 4 bases, leaving 17 bases between them. Germline V CDR1 and CDR2: SQVTM, ANQGSEA. Written as DNA, the CDR3 is TGCAGCGTCTTTCCCAACGAAGGGCCAGATACGCAGTATTTT. Protein: CSVFPNEGPDTQYF.

This clonotype has a count of ten or more. One end of the junction is discordant with germline, which a read error may explain. The rearrangement uses TRBV3-1 and TRBJ2-7; either TRBD1 or TRBD2 may fit D (5 bases each). Germline CDR1 LGHDT, CDR2 YNNKEL (reference sequence). This CDR3 is 12 amino acids long. CDR3: CASSQDRGQTNF. The CDR3 bases are TGTGCCAGCAGCCAAGATCGGGGCCAGACGAACTTC.

This chain joins TRBV28 and TRBJ2-7; 7 positions match TRBD1. V dropped 6 bases and J dropped 11; count of bases not matched to a gene: 16. The CDR3 has 14 residues. The germline V gene has CDR1 MDHEN and CDR2 SYDVKM. The CDR3 spells CASRPPGQLLVEYF. CDR3 sequence (DNA): TGTGCCAGCAGACCTCCGGGACAGTTGCTCGTGGAGTACTTC.

The chain recombines TRBV10-3 with TRBJ1-6; possible D gene TRBD1, 5 bases. Germline values: CDR1 ENHRY, CDR2 SYGVKD. The CDR3 is 13 amino acids. The CDR3 spells CGAQETYNSPLHF. The CDR3 DNA sequence: TGTGGCGCACAGGAAACCTATAATTCACCCCTCCACTTT.